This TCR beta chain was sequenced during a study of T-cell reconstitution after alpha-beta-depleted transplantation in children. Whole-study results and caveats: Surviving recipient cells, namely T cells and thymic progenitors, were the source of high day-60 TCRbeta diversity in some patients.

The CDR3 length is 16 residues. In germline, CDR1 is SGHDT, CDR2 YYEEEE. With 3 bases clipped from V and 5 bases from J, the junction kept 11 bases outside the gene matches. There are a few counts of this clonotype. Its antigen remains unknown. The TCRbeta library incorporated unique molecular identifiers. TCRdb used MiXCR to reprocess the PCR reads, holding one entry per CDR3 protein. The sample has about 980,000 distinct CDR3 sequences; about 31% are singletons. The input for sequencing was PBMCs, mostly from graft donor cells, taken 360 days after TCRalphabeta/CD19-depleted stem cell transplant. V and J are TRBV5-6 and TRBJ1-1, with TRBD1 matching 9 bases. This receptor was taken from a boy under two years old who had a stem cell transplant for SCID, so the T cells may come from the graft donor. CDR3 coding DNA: TGTGCCAGCAGCTCGAAGGGGACAGGGTTGCAAACTGAAGCTTTCTTT. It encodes CASSSKGTGLQTEAFF.